Below are 15 T cell receptor delta chains sequenced from a single sample in a study of Vδ1+ human thymocytes. Notes on the study in general: In the thymus, TRG and TRD repertoires looked highly polyclonal with Gaussian CDR3 lengths.

These receptors are not linked to any known antigen. Extracted RNA was reverse transcribed into cDNA. Pooled V-gene forward primers with one constant-region reverse primer generated the CDR3 amplicons by multiplex PCR. TCRdb called clones anew from the multiplex PCR reads with CATT. Of approximately 58,000 delta-chain clones listed, over 13% are singletons. Source material: Vdelta1+ gamma-delta thymocytes from the thymus. Subset meaning: FACS-sorted CD3+ TCRalphabeta- TCRVdelta1+ TCRVdelta2- thymocytes. The origin of the receptors is a girl in the first two years of life who had congenital heart surgery.

This chain uses TRDV1 with TRDJ1; 12 nucleotides agree with TRDD3. CDR3 size: 24 residues. CDR1 is TSWWSYY, CDR2 QGS, per germline. J lost 3 bases, V lost 2 bases, and 28 bases had no gene match. CDR3 in amino acids: CALGEGDVKPFTGGYSSSADKLIF. The CDR3 DNA reads as TGTGCTCTTGGGGAAGGCGATGTTAAACCCTTTACTGGGGGATACTCCAGCTCGGCCGATAAACTCATCTTT.

This clone came up a few times. One end of the junction varies from germline; a read error may be responsible. This chain connects TRDV1 to TRDJ1, with D maybe TRDD2 (5 bases). There are 10 residues in the CDR3. From germline, CDR1 is TSWWSYY and CDR2 QGS. As DNA, the CDR3 is TGTGCTCTTGGGGGACCCTACTTGACCTTC. This gives the protein CALGGPYLTF.

The chain combines TRDV1 with TRDJ1; D is ambiguous. The germline gives CDR1 TSWWSYY, CDR2 QGS. The CDR3 contains 15 residues. Trimming shortened V by 4 bases and J by 0 bases, and 12 bases separated the two germline ends. CDR3 loop: CALGGPPPNTDKLIF. The DNA for the CDR3 is TGTGCTCTTGGGGGACCTCCACCCAACACCGATAAACTCATCTTT.

This clone has only a few counts. This chain connects TRDV1 to TRDJ1; D remains unclear. V was clipped by 5 bases and J by 0 bases, with 7 bases between them. The V gene's germline CDR1 is TSWWSYY and CDR2 QGS. This CDR3 contains 13 residues. The CDR3 sequence: CALGYPYTDKLIF. The CDR3 nucleotides read TGTGCTCTTGGGTACCCGTACACCGATAAACTCATCTTT.

This clone has just a few counts. The rearrangement links TRDV1 to TRDJ1, with 9 bases aligning to TRDD2. V gave up 3 bases and J gave up 0 bases; unmatched junction bases: 20. The CDR3 is 21 residues long. Germline V CDR1 and CDR2: TSWWSYY, QGS. The CDR3 DNA sequence: TGTGCTCTTGGGGATCCCTCCTTCCTACGACATTGGGGGACATACACCGATAAACTCATCTTT. It is translated as CALGDPSFLRHWGTYTDKLIF.

The sample holds a few counts of this clone. The genes are TRDV2 and TRDJ1; 9 bases match TRDD3. The V segment lost 0 bases and the J segment 0 bases; nucleotides outside the gene matches: 13. The length of the CDR3 is 19 residues. CDR1 GEAIGNYY and CDR2 EKD come from the germline V gene. CDR3 sequence reads: CACDTGALGDPTYTDKLIF. In DNA, the CDR3 is TGTGCCTGTGACACCGGGGCTCTGGGGGATCCAACGTACACCGATAAACTCATCTTT.

Only a few counts were recorded for this clone. The chain links TRDV1 to TRDJ1, with 7 bases matching TRDD3. The V gene's germline CDR1 is TSWWSYY and CDR2 QGS. Trimming removed 1 base from V and 0 bases from J; junction bases left unmatched: 14. The CDR3 is 19 residues long. This CDR3 is CALGEQLSRRLGDTDKLIF. The CDR3 nucleotides read TGTGCTCTTGGGGAACAATTATCACGGAGGCTGGGGGACACCGATAAACTCATCTTT.

The V and J genes are TRDV1 and TRDJ1; D unresolved. With 0 bases removed from V and 1 base from J, the gap between germline ends came to 12 bases. The CDR3 covers 16 residues. The germline gives CDR1 TSWWSYY, CDR2 QGS. CDR3 coding DNA: TGTGCTCTTGGGGAACTAGTCTACCAGTTCACCGATAAACTCATCTTT. This sequence encodes CALGELVYQFTDKLIF.

The chain has TRDV1 and TRDJ1; 13 nucleotides line up with TRDD3. CDR3 length equals 22 residues. The V segment lost 6 bases and the J segment 0 bases; nucleotides outside the gene matches: 22. CDR1 and CDR2 (germline): TSWWSYY, QGS. Here the CDR3 reads CALGGRSAKLTGGYANTDKLIF. In nucleotides, the CDR3 is TGTGCTCTTGGTGGGCGTTCGGCTAAACTCACTGGGGGATACGCTAACACCGATAAACTCATCTTT.

This clone was observed a handful of times. The V call is TRAV29/DV5, the J call TRDJ1; 10 positions agree with TRDD3. Germline V CDR1 and CDR2: NSMFDY, ISSIKDK. The V gene end was trimmed by 2 bases and the J gene end by 0 bases; junction bases not matched to a gene: 16. This CDR3 spans 19 amino acids. The CDR3, as DNA: TGTGCAGCAAGGTTCCTTCCGAGACAGGGGGATACGGACACCGATAAACTCATCTTT. Amino acids: CAARFLPRQGDTDTDKLIF.

V gene TRAV29/DV5 combines with J gene TRDJ1, with TRDD3 matching 12 bases. V shed 6 bases, J shed 0 bases, and the junction held 30 bases outside the gene matches. From germline, CDR1 is NSMFDY and CDR2 ISSIKDK. The CDR3 contains 23 residues. The CDR3 loop reads CAGTAFQTGGTGGYTKYTDKLIF. CDR3 bases: TGTGCAGGAACGGCCTTCCAAACGGGTGGCACTGGGGGATACACTAAGTACACCGATAAACTCATCTTT.

V is TRDV1 and J is TRDJ1, with D unclear. This CDR3 is 16 amino acids long. Trimming cost V 0 bases and J 3 bases, with 14 bases left between them. Germline V gene data show CDR1 as TSWWSYY and CDR2 as QGS. The chain's CDR3 is CALGELGTRRSDKLIF. The CDR3 DNA sequence: TGTGCTCTTGGGGAACTAGGAACTCGGAGGTCCGATAAACTCATCTTT.

The chain combines TRDV1 with TRDJ1, with TRDD3 matching 10 bases. Germline V CDR1 and CDR2: TSWWSYY, QGS. V shed 2 bases, J shed 0 bases, and the junction held 18 bases outside the gene matches. The CDR3 length is 21 residues. The CDR3 loop is CALGEISRVHWGIQYTDKLIF. CDR3 in DNA: TGTGCTCTTGGGGAAATAAGCCGGGTCCATTGGGGGATACAGTACACCGATAAACTCATCTTT.

The rearrangement uses TRDV1 and TRDJ1; maybe TRDD3 (5 bases). Trimming shortened V by 6 bases and J by 0 bases, and 32 bases separated the two germline ends. This CDR3 comprises 21 residues. Germline V gene lookup returns CDR1 TSWWSYY and CDR2 QGS. CDR3 protein: CALGDYKLGPNHRGDTDKLIF. The CDR3 coding sequence is TGTGCTCTTGGAGACTACAAGCTGGGACCGAATCACCGAGGGGACACCGATAAACTCATCTTT.

This clone was seen a handful of times. This rearrangement joins TRDV1 to TRDJ1; possibly TRDD3 for D (6 bases). The CDR3 is 24 residues long. V was trimmed by 1 base and J by 4 bases, leaving 40 bases between them. CDR1 is TSWWSYY, CDR2 QGS, per germline. CDR3 residues: CALGEQVEASRGGGTKSLNDKLIF. The CDR3 nucleotides read TGTGCTCTTGGGGAACAGGTTGAGGCGTCCCGTGGGGGGGGGACCAAATCCCTAAACGATAAACTCATCTTT.